The rows below give T cell receptor beta chains drawn from one sample of a study of Ad26.COV2.S vaccination and SARS-CoV-2 variants. TCRdb's copy holds only in-frame clones and misses some; the assay was immunoSEQ multiplex PCR. The table includes 410,000 or so clones, roughly 90% detected once. The source material was peripheral blood, sampled in a trial of Ad26.COV2.S vaccine versus placebo. The origin of the receptors is a person aged 18-65 years who received the Ad26.COV2.S COVID-19 vaccine or a placebo. Both conserved end residues are part of each CDR3. D genes are given only for firm matches. Clone size appears in some rows only: once, few, many, or a class for an expanded clone.

.,.,TRBV29-1,TRBJ1-1,TGCAGCGCTGGGGGGGGCATAGGGAACACTGAAGCTTTCTTT,CSAGGGIGNTEAFF
.,.,TRBV14,TRBJ2-7,TGTGCCAGCAGCCCGGACAGAACCTACGAGCAGTACTTC,CASSPDRTYEQYF
TRBD1,few,TRBV4-1,TRBJ1-4,TGCGCCAGCAGCAGGCGGACAGGGGCAACTAATGAAAAACTGTTTTTT,CASSRRTGATNEKLFF
.,once,TRBV15,TRBJ1-4,TGTGCCACCAGCAGAGCTGGGTCAAATGAAAAACTGTTTTTT,CATSRAGSNEKLFF
.,.,TRBV7-9,TRBJ2-7,TGTGCCAGCGCTGAGTCCTACGAGCAGTACTTC,CASAESYEQYF
TRBD2,.,TRBV18,TRBJ2-1,TGTGCCAGCTCAGGGTTCCGGGAGGGGAATGAGCAGTTCTTC,CASSGFREGNEQFF
.,.,TRBV14,TRBJ2-7,TGTGCCAGCAGCCCCCACCGGGGGTACGAGCAGTACTTC,CASSPHRGYEQYF
TRBD2,.,TRBV5-4,TRBJ2-3,TGTGCCAGCAGCTTCGTAGCGGGAGGGCCGGCAGATACGCAGTATTTT,CASSFVAGGPADTQYF
TRBD2,.,TRBV4-1,TRBJ2-2,TGCGCCAGCAGCCCTAGGTTGGATAGCGGGAGGGACACCGGGGAGCTGTTTTTT,CASSPRLDSGRDTGELFF
.,.,TRBV5-4,TRBJ2-7,TGTGCCAGCAGCCGGGATGACTACGAGCAGTACTTC,CASSRDDYEQYF
.,.,TRBV12-3/TRBV12-4,TRBJ1-2,TGTGCCAGCAGTAGTTCGACGGGATATGGCTACACCTTC,CASSSSTGYGYTF
TRBD2,.,TRBV6-1,TRBJ2-3,TGTGCCAGCAGTGAAAGAAGGGGAGGGCCCCTCGGGACGCAGTATTTT,CASSERRGGPLGTQYF
TRBD2,.,TRBV6-2/TRBV6-3,TRBJ2-1,TGTGCCAGCAGTTACCATGGACTAGCGGGGTTCCTCTCATACAATGAGCAGTTCTTC,CASSYHGLAGFLSYNEQFF
.,.,TRBV4-3,TRBJ1-3,TGCGCCAGCAGCCAAGATAGGAGCAGAAGCTCTGGAAACACCATATATTTT,CASSQDRSRSSGNTIYF
.,few,TRBV5-1,TRBJ1-5,TGCGCCAGCAGCTTGGATTCAGGCAGGGGCAATCAGCCCCAGCATTTT,CASSLDSGRGNQPQHF
.,few,TRBV10-3,TRBJ1-1,TGTGCCATCAGTGGATACCTGAACACTGAAGCTTTCTTT,CAISGYLNTEAFF
TRBD1,.,TRBV5-1,TRBJ2-1,TGCGCCAGCAGCTTGGGGACAGGGGGCTCCTACAATGAGCAGTTCTTC,CASSLGTGGSYNEQFF
.,.,TRBV6-2/TRBV6-3,TRBJ2-7,TGTGCCAGCAGTTACCCCCTTACCCATGCAGTCTACGAGCAGTACTTC,CASSYPLTHAVYEQYF
.,.,TRBV9,TRBJ1-4,TGTGCCAGCAGCGTAGGTAACAGCCAGCCCGAAAAACTGTTTTTT,CASSVGNSQPEKLFF
.,.,TRBV9,TRBJ2-7,TGTGCCAGCAGCGTAGACAGTTCCTACGAGCAGTACTTC,CASSVDSSYEQYF
.,.,TRBV5-6,TRBJ2-1,TGTGCCAGCAGCAATTCCCGGAGTTGGGCCTACAATGAGCAGTTCTTC,CASSNSRSWAYNEQFF
.,.,TRBV4-1,TRBJ2-1,TGCGCCAGCAGCCATAGCTCCTACAATGAGCAGTTCTTC,CASSHSSYNEQFF
.,few,TRBV7-2,TRBJ1-1,TGTGCCAGCCGGGGGGGGACTGAAGCTTTCTTT,CASRGGTEAFF
.,few,TRBV6-6,TRBJ2-2,TGTGCCAGCAGCCGTATAGGCGGGGAGCTGTTTTTT,CASSRIGGELFF
.,.,TRBV2,TRBJ2-1,TGTGCCAGCAGTGAAGGACAGAGGGAGCAGTTCTTC,CASSEGQREQFF
TRBD1,.,TRBV7-9,TRBJ2-7,TGTGCCAGCAGCGTCAGGACAGGGTTCTCCTACGAGCAGTACTTC,CASSVRTGFSYEQYF
TRBD2,.,TRBV6-5,TRBJ2-7,TGTGCCAGCAGTTACTGGGAGGGGAACGAGCAGTACTTC,CASSYWEGNEQYF
TRBD2,.,TRBV4-3,TRBJ2-7,TGCGCCAGCAGCCAAGACCCATTGCCTAGCGGGAGTCCCTACGAGCAGTACTTC,CASSQDPLPSGSPYEQYF
.,.,TRBV30,TRBJ1-2,TGTGCCTGGAGTCCCTTGAGAGGCTACACCTTC,CAWSPLRGYTF
TRBD1,.,TRBV5-8,TRBJ2-7,TGTGCCAGCAGCTTGTGGACAGGGAAAGGCTACGAGCAGTACTTC,CASSLWTGKGYEQYF
TRBD2,few,TRBV6-5,TRBJ2-7,TGTGCCAGCAGGGCTCTAGCGGGAGCCGCCGACGAGCAGTACTTC,CASRALAGAADEQYF
.,.,TRBV6-5,TRBJ2-7,TGTGCCAGCAGTTCCTTTGGGGTCGAGCAGTACTTC,CASSSFGVEQYF
TRBD1,.,TRBV7-2,TRBJ2-7,TGTGCCAGCAGCGCCTCAGGGACAGGGTGGTATTACGAGCAGTACTTC,CASSASGTGWYYEQYF
.,.,TRBV3-1/TRBV3-2,TRBJ1-5,TGTGCCAGCAGCCAGTTCCCAGATCAGCCCCAGCATTTT,CASSQFPDQPQHF
.,.,TRBV6-1,TRBJ2-7,TGTGCCAGCAGTGAGGAGCTAGAGACGGGAGTATCCTACGAGCAGTACTTC,CASSEELETGVSYEQYF
TRBD2,.,TRBV29-1,TRBJ2-3,TGCAGCTCCCTGGGGACACCTAGCGGGAGGGCCTATAGCACAGATACGCAGTATTTT,CSSLGTPSGRAYSTDTQYF
TRBD1,.,TRBV10-3,TRBJ1-2,TGTGCCATCAGTGAGGGACAGGGGAACTATGGCTACACCTTC,CAISEGQGNYGYTF
TRBD1,.,TRBV28,TRBJ2-5,TGTGCCAGCAGTTTGTTCGGGACAGACCCAGAGACCCAGTACTTC,CASSLFGTDPETQYF
.,once,TRBV11-2,TRBJ2-1,TGTGCCAGCGGACCTTCGCACCTTTCGGATGAGCAGTTCTTC,CASGPSHLSDEQFF
TRBD1,once,TRBV7-2,TRBJ2-7,TGTGCCAGCAGCAGGGGACAGCTCTCCTACGAGCAGTACTTC,CASSRGQLSYEQYF
TRBD2,.,TRBV30,TRBJ2-7,TGTGCCTGGTCCCTGGGATTAGCGGGGGCCTACGAGCAGTACTTC,CAWSLGLAGAYEQYF
TRBD2,once,TRBV9,TRBJ2-7,TGTGCCAGCAGCGTCCGACCGGGACTAGCGGGCGAGCAGTACTTC,CASSVRPGLAGEQYF
TRBD2,.,TRBV6-5,TRBJ2-7,TGTGCCAGCATTGGGTCGGGAGGGGAGACCTACGAGCAGTACTTC,CASIGSGGETYEQYF
.,.,TRBV28,TRBJ1-6,TGTGCCAGCAGTTTAAGACTGATTAATTCACCCCTCCACTTT,CASSLRLINSPLHF
TRBD1,.,TRBV7-2,TRBJ1-5,TGTGCCAGCAGCCCGACAGGGGGCGATCAGCCCCAGCATTTT,CASSPTGGDQPQHF
.,.,TRBV28,TRBJ2-7,TGTGCCAGCAGTTTCGACTCCGGCTCCTACGAGCAGTACTTC,CASSFDSGSYEQYF
.,.,TRBV12-3/TRBV12-4,TRBJ2-7,TGTGCCAGCAGTGGATCCTACGAGCAGTACTTC,CASSGSYEQYF
.,few,TRBV5-3,TRBJ2-1,TGTGCCAGAAGGAATACCAGTGAGCAGTTCTTC,CARRNTSEQFF
.,.,TRBV6-1,TRBJ2-3,TGTGCCAGCAGTGAAGTGTCAGCGGTCAGAAGGGGGGATACGCAGTATTTT,CASSEVSAVRRGDTQYF
.,few,TRBV5-1,TRBJ1-2,TGCGCCAGCAGCCCACGGACAGATACTAACTATGGCTACACCTTC,CASSPRTDTNYGYTF
.,.,TRBV11-2,TRBJ2-5,TGTGCCAGCAGCCCCCGACAGTCGGCCCAGTACTTC,CASSPRQSAQYF